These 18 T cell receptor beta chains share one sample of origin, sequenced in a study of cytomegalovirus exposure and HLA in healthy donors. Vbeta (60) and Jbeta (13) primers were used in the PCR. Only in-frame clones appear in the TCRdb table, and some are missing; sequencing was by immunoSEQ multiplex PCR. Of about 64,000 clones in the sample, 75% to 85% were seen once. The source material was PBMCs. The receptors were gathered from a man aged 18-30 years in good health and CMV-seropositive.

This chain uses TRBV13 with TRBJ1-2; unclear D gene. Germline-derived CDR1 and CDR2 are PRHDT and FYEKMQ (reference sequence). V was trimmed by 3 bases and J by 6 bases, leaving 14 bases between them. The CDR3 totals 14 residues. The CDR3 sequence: CASSFPQTGDGYTF. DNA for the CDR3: TGTGCCAGCAGCTTCCCCCAAACCGGGGATGGCTACACCTTC.

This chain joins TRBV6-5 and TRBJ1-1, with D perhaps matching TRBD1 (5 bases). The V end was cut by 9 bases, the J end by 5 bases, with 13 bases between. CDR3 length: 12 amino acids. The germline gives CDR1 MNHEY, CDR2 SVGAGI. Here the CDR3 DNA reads TGTGCCAGTTCCCCGGGGGGTACTGAAGCTTTCTTT. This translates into CASSPGGTEAFF.

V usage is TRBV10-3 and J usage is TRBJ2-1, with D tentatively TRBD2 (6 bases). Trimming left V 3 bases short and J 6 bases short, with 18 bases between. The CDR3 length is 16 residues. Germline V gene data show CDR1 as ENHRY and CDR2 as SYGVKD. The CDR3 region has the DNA TGTGCCATCAGTGATGATCCAGCGGGCAGGGTCAATGAGCAGTTCTTC. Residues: CAISDDPAGRVNEQFF.

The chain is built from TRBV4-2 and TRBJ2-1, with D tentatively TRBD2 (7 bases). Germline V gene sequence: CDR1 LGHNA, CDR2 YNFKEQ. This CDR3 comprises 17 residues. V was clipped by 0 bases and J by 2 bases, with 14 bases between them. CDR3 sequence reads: CASSQEHRGAPYNEQFF. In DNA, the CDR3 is TGTGCCAGCAGCCAAGAACACCGGGGGGCCCCCTACAATGAGCAGTTCTTC.

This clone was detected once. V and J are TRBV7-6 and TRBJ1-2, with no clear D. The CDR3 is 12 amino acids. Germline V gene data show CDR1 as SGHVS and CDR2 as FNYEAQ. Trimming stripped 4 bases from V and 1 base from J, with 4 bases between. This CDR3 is CASSSLNYGYTF. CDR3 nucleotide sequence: TGTGCCAGCAGCTCCCTTAACTATGGCTACACCTTC.

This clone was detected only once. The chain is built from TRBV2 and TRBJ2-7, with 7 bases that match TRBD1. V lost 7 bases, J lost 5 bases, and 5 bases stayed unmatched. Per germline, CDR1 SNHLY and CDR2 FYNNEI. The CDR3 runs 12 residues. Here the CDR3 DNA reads TGTGCCAGCAAGGACAGGCTAAACGAGCAGTACTTC. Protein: CASKDRLNEQYF.

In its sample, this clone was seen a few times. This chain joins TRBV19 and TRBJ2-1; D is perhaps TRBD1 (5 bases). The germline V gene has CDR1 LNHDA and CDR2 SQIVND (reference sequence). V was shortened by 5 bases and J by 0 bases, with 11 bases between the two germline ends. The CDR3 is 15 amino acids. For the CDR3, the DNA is TGTGCCAGTAGTCCGTCGACAGTCTCCTACAATGAGCAGTTCTTC. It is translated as CASSPSTVSYNEQFF.

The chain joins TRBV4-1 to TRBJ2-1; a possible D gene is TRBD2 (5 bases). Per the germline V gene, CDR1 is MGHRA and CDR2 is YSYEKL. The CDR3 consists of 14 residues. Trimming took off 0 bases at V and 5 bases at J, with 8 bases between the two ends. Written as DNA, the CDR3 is TGCGCCAGCAGCCAAGAGACGAGGGACAATGAGCAGTTCTTC. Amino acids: CASSQETRDNEQFF.

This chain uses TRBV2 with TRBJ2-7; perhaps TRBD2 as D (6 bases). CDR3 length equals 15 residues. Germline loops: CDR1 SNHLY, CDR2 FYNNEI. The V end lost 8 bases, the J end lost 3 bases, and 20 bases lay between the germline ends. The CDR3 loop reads CASLIGRLPGYEQYF. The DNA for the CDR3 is TGTGCCAGCCTGATCGGGAGACTACCAGGCTACGAGCAGTACTTC.

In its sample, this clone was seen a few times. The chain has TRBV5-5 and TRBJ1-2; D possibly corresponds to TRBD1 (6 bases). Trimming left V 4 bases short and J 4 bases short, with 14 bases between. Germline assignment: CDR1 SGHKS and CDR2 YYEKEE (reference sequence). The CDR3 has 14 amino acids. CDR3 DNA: TGTGCCAGCAGCGTGGGACAAGTATTCTATGGCTACACCTTC. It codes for CASSVGQVFYGYTF. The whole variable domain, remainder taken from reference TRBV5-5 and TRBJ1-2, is DAGVTQSPTHLIKTRGQQVTLRCSPISGHKSVSWYQQVLGQGPQFIFQYYEKEERGRGNFPDRFSARQFPNYSSELNVNALLLGDSALYLCASSVGQVFYGYTFGSGTRLTVV.

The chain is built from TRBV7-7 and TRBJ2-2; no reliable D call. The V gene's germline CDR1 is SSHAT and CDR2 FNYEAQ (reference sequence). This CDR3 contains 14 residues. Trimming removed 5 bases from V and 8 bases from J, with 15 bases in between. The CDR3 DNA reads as TGTGCCAGCAGCCCCCGGGTACTACAAGGGGAGCTGTTTTTT. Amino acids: CASSPRVLQGELFF.

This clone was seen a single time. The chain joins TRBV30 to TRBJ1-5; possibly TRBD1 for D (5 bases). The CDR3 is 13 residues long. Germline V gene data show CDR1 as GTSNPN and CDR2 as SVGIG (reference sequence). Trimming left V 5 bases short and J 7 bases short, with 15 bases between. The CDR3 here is CAWRDPQGQPQHF. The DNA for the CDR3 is TGTGCCTGGCGCGACCCGCAGGGACAGCCCCAGCATTTT.

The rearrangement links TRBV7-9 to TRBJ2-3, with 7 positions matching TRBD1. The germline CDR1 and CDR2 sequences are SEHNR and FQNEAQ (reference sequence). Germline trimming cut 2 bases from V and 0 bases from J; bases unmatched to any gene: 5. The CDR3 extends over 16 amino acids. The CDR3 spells CASSLPGQASTDTQYF. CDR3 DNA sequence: TGTGCCAGCAGCTTACCTGGACAGGCAAGCACAGATACGCAGTATTTT.

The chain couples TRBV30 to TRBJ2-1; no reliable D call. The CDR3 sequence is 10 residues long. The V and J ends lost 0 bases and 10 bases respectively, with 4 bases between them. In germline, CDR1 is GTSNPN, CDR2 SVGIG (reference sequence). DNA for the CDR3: TGTGCCTGGAGTGTACAGGAGCAGTTCTTC. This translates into CAWSVQEQFF. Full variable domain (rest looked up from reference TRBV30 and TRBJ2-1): SQTIHQWPATLVQPVGSPLSLECTVEGTSNPNLYWYRQAAGRGLQLLFYSVGIGQISSEVPQNLSASRPQDRQFILSSKKLLLSDSGFYLCAWSVQEQFFGPGTRLTVL.

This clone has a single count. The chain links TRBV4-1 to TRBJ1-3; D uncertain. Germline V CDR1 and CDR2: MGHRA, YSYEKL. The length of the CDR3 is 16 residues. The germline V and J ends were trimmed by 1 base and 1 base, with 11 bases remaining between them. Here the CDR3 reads CASSQVMGPSGNTIYF. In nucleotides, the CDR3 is TGCGCCAGCAGCCAAGTCATGGGCCCTTCTGGAAACACCATATATTTT.

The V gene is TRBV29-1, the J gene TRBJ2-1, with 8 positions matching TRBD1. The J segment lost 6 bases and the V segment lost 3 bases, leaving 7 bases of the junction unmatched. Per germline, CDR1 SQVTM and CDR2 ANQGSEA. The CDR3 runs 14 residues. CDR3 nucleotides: TGCAGCGTTGAGCCCCGGACAGGGACCAATGAGCAGTTCTTC. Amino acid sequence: CSVEPRTGTNEQFF.

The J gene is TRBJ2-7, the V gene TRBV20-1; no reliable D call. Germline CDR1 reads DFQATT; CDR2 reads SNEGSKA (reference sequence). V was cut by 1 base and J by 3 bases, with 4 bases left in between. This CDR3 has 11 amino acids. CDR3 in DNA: TGCAGTGCTAGAGTCGGCTACGAGCAGTACTTC. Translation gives CSARVGYEQYF.

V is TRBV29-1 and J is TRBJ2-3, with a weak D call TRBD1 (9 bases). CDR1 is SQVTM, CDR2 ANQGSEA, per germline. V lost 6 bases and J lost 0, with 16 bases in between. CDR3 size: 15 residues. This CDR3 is CSVGGGQGSTDTQYF. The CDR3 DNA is TGCAGCGTCGGGGGGGGACAGGGAAGCACAGATACGCAGTATTTT.